This T cell receptor (beta chain) was obtained from a study of blood T cell repertoires in COVID-19. Measured with immunoSEQ multiplex PCR; TCRdb has only the in-frame clones, and not every one. Counted here are roughly 200,000 clones, around 82% occurring once; the ten biggest clones make up about 4.2%. CDR1 is SGHVS, CDR2 FNYEAQ, per germline. Trimming removed 3 bases at V and 2 bases at J, with 28 bases between. The CDR3 runs 20 residues. The gene calls are TRBV7-6 and TRBJ2-5; TRBD1 is a possible D gene (7 bases). This clonotype originated in a man over 45 with active or convalescent COVID-19. Sequenced sample: peripheral blood. The CDR3 loop reads CASSFPGTAGVWGVQETQYF. In DNA, the CDR3 is TGTGCCAGCAGCTTTCCCGGGACAGCAGGCGTTTGGGGGGTTCAAGAGACCCAGTACTTC.